This section outlines one T cell receptor beta chain sequence together with its context. Antigen specificity is unknown. This sample was included in a study of a mutant IDH1 vaccine in newly diagnosed glioma. The overall study: Commencement of vaccination occurred 4-6 weeks following radiotherapy alone, or concurrently with temozolomide cycles. Treated patients, averaging approximately 40 years, were around 62% male and roughly 38% female. Antecedent treatment encompassed radiotherapy, temozolomide, or their combination; the majority received both. Study results and caveats: Vaccination induced immune responses in roughly 93% of patients.

The time point was: week 47, end of study. Vaccination comprised doses that each held 300 ug of mutant IDH1 20-mer peptide, plus topical imiquimod. Looked up from germline, CDR1 is SNHLY and CDR2 is FYNNEI. V was cut by 6 bases and J by 0 bases, with 11 bases left in between. The CDR3 consists of 14 residues. The table came from immunoSEQ multiplex PCR; TCRdb's copy has only in-frame clones and leaves some out. The sample contains tens of thousands of clones, around 82% of which appear only once. The receptor was isolated from a man aged 18 to 30 with glioma. Some clones in this sample may be carry-over from other donors' samples. V is TRBV2 and J is TRBJ1-1; D not resolved. The sample here was PBMCs, taken from a glioma patient whose treatment included an IDH1 peptide vaccine. CDR3 DNA sequence: TGTGCCAGCAGATTACACGGGGTGAACACTGAAGCTTTCTTT. Translated, it gives CASRLHGVNTEAFF.